Presented here are 22 T cell receptor beta chains from one specimen sequenced in a study of response to subunit inactivated influenza vaccine. TCRdb reanalysed the RT-PCR reads using MiXCR and keeps one entry per CDR3 protein. The data contain about 540,000 distinct CDR3 sequences, around 25% of them singletons. These same records also appear under a second study, on T cells expressing NK-cell markers. In that study: The TCR beta cDNA came from 5'RACE template switching with UMIs.

Sequencing used CD4+ T cells sorted from PBMCs, obtained 11 to 12 days after vaccination. The receptor source for this set is a middle-aged man who received an inactivated influenza vaccine.

With respect to this clonotype: Lacking the conserved final phenylalanine or tryptophan, this CDR3 likely reflects a read error. This sequence joins TRBV9 and TRBJ1-1; D unclear. Looked up from germline, CDR1 is SGDLS and CDR2 is YYNGEE. Trimming cost V 7 bases and J 0 bases, with 10 bases left between them. The CDR3 runs to 13 residues. The DNA of the CDR3 is TGTGCCAGCGCGGAGGCCATGAACACTGAAGCTTTCTTA. This translates into CASAEAMNTEAFL.

The rearrangement uses TRBV19 and TRBJ2-7; 9 bases fit TRBD2. This CDR3 is built from 15 residues. V was pared by 5 bases and J by 4 bases, with 9 bases of the junction left unmatched. Germline values: CDR1 LNHDA, CDR2 SQIVND (reference sequence). The CDR3 spells CASSRSSGNVYEQYF. The CDR3 DNA is TGTGCCAGTAGTCGCTCTAGCGGGAATGTATACGAGCAGTACTTC.

V gene TRBV29-1 combines with J gene TRBJ2-7; no definite D call. The germline V and J ends were trimmed by 4 bases and 2 bases, with 9 bases remaining between them. There are 12 residues in the CDR3. The V gene's germline CDR1 is SQVTM and CDR2 ANQGSEA. CDR3 sequence (DNA): TGCAGCGTTGCGGGCGCCGCCTACGAGCAGTACTTC. Its translation: CSVAGAAYEQYF.

This clonotype has a handful of counts. The chain recombines TRBV5-6 with TRBJ1-1, with 11 bases identical to TRBD1. J lost 1 base, V lost 2 bases, and 4 bases had no gene match. Looked up from germline, CDR1 is SGHDT and CDR2 is YYEEEE. This CDR3 has 16 amino acids. The CDR3 loop reads CASSFYGQGANTEAFF. As DNA, the CDR3 is TGTGCCAGCAGCTTTTACGGACAGGGGGCGAACACTGAAGCTTTCTTT.

This clonotype has a handful of counts. The chain combines TRBV3-1 with TRBJ2-5; maybe TRBD1 (6 bases). CDR1 and CDR2 (germline): LGHDT, YNNKEL (reference sequence). The CDR3 consists of 14 residues. Trimming took 4 bases from V and 4 from J, leaving 13 bases between them. CDR3: CASSPGTGIETQYF. For the CDR3, the DNA is TGTGCCAGCAGCCCGGGCACAGGGATAGAGACCCAGTACTTC.

This clonotype was counted a few times. The chain couples TRBV12-3 or TRBV12-4 to TRBJ2-4; 7 bases match TRBD1. The CDR3 consists of 16 residues. V shed 6 bases, J shed 6 bases, and the junction held 14 bases outside the gene matches. Here the CDR3 reads CASSPMGQRGRNIQYF. The CDR3, as DNA: TGTGCCAGCAGCCCTATGGGACAGAGGGGCAGAAACATTCAGTACTTC.

A few counts support this clonotype. The chain has TRBV15 and TRBJ1-2; D unclear. Trimming pared 10 bases from V and 0 bases from J, leaving 18 bases between. The CDR3 has 15 residues. Per germline, CDR1 LNHNV and CDR2 YYDKDF (reference sequence). The CDR3 nucleotides read TGTGCCAGCCGGGGAGGGCAGGAGACTAACTATGGCTACACCTTC. Translation: CASRGGQETNYGYTF. Variable domain in full (rest from reference TRBV15 and TRBJ1-2): DAMVIQNPRYQVTQFGKPVTLSCSQTLNHNVMYWYQQKSSQAPKLLFHYYDKDFNNEADTPDNFQSRRPNTSFCFLDIRSPGLGDTAMYLCASRGGQETNYGYTFGSGTRLTVV.

The V and J genes are TRBV6-2 or TRBV6-3 and TRBJ1-5; the D is unclear. This CDR3 spans 14 amino acids. Germline CDR1 and CDR2: MNHEY and SVGEGT. Trimming took 2 bases from V and 4 from J, leaving 9 bases between them. CDR3 loop: CASSYRPSNQPQHF. The CDR3, as DNA: TGTGCCAGCAGTTACCGTCCTTCTAATCAGCCCCAGCATTTT.

The gene calls are TRBV7-2 and TRBJ2-7; the D is unclear. Germline-derived CDR1 and CDR2 are SGHTA and FQGNSA. V lost 1 base to trimming and J lost 5 bases, with 3 bases between them. This CDR3 has 11 amino acids. The CDR3 sequence is CASSLVNEQYF. DNA for the CDR3: TGTGCCAGCAGCTTAGTAAACGAGCAGTACTTC.

This chain links TRBV20-1 with TRBJ2-7; no definite D call. CDR3 length: 12 amino acids. The germline gives CDR1 DFQATT, CDR2 SNEGSKA (reference sequence). V was trimmed by 6 bases and J by 1 base, leaving 10 bases between them. Here the CDR3 reads CSAAPYSYEQYF. In DNA, the CDR3 is TGCAGTGCCGCGCCCTATTCCTACGAGCAGTACTTC.

This clonotype was seen repeatedly, ten times or more. The chain carries TRBV20-1 and TRBJ1-1; D is perhaps TRBD1 (6 bases). Per the germline V gene, CDR1 is DFQATT and CDR2 is SNEGSKA (reference sequence). The CDR3 sequence is 12 residues long. With 6 bases removed from V and 1 base from J, the gap between germline ends came to 9 bases. The CDR3 here is CSARRGNTEAFF. CDR3 in DNA: TGCAGTGCCCGCAGGGGGAACACTGAAGCTTTCTTT.

This clonotype was seen many times. The chain is built from TRBV4-2 and TRBJ2-7, with D perhaps matching TRBD2 (5 bases). Looked up from germline, CDR1 is LGHNA and CDR2 is YNFKEQ. V shed 0 bases and J shed 3 bases, with 12 bases lying between them. The CDR3 totals 15 residues. As DNA, the CDR3 is TGTGCCAGCAGCCAAGATGATTCGGGGAGCTACGAGCAGTACTTC. Its translation: CASSQDDSGSYEQYF.

The chain has TRBV20-1 and TRBJ2-7, with 8 positions matching TRBD2. Trimming cost V 0 bases and J 6 bases; bases outside gene matches: 13. The CDR3 loop spans 16 amino acids. The germline V gene has CDR1 DFQATT and CDR2 SNEGSKA (reference sequence). This chain's CDR3 is CSARDSVEGLDGEQYF. The CDR3 region has the DNA TGCAGTGCTAGAGATTCGGTTGAGGGACTAGATGGCGAGCAGTACTTC.

The chain recombines TRBV7-3 with TRBJ2-1; D is undetermined. Germline CDR1 SGHTA, CDR2 FQGTGA. Trimming took 0 bases from V and 8 from J, leaving 5 bases between them. This CDR3 has 12 residues. CDR3 coding DNA: TGTGCCAGCAGCTTAACGAACGATGAGCAGTTCTTC. Translated, it gives CASSLTNDEQFF.

This rearrangement joins TRBV7-2 to TRBJ1-2, with D uncertain. Germline V gene lookup returns CDR1 SGHTA and CDR2 FQGNSA. CDR3 length: 11 residues. Between the trimmed V and J ends, which lost 4 bases and 5 bases, there was a span of 5 bases. CDR3 loop: CASSWIYGYTF. CDR3 nucleotide sequence: TGTGCCAGCAGCTGGATTTATGGCTACACCTTC.

This clonotype was recorded a few times. J is TRBJ2-7 and V is TRBV10-3, with 9 bases matching TRBD2. The CDR3 is 15 residues long. J gave up 4 bases and V 0 bases, and 4 bases lay outside the gene matches. The germline V gene has CDR1 ENHRY and CDR2 SYGVKD. The CDR3 region has the DNA TGTGCCATCAGTGAGTCGTTACTAGCGGGTTACGAGCAGTACTTC. It yields the protein CAISESLLAGYEQYF.

This chain connects TRBV10-2 to TRBJ2-1; unclear D gene. V was shortened by 4 bases and J by 0 bases, with 13 bases between the two germline ends. The germline CDR1 and CDR2 sequences are WSHSY and SAAADI. This CDR3 has 16 residues. CDR3 nucleotide sequence: TGCGCCAGCAGTGGCGTCACATCGAGCTCCTACAATGAGCAGTTCTTC. Translating gives CASSGVTSSSYNEQFF.

This clonotype was seen a handful of times. The rearrangement uses TRBV28 and TRBJ2-1; D uncertain. This CDR3 is built from 14 residues. Germline V gene data show CDR1 as MDHEN and CDR2 as SYDVKM. V was cut by 7 bases and J by 0 bases, with 10 bases left in between. CDR3 protein: CASTGASSYNEQFF. The CDR3 region has the DNA TGTGCCAGCACAGGCGCCAGCTCCTACAATGAGCAGTTCTTC.

In its sample, this clonotype was seen a few times. V and J are TRBV12-3 or TRBV12-4 and TRBJ2-3; no clear D. Trimming left V 6 bases short and J 8 bases short, with 12 bases between. The CDR3 extends over 12 amino acids. CDR3 nucleotide sequence: TGTGCCAGCAGACCGGCCCTGGTTACGCAGTATTTT. As protein: CASRPALVTQYF.

This clonotype was seen more than once but under ten times. This chain's CDR3 is CASSQAGLSGGYTF. The CDR3 nucleotides are TGCGCCAGCAGCCAGGCAGGGCTGTCGGGTGGCTACACCTTC. V usage is TRBV5-1 and J usage is TRBJ1-2; possible D gene TRBD1, 5 bases. V was pared by 4 bases and J by 7 bases, with 17 bases between. Germline lookup yields CDR1 SGHRS and CDR2 YFSETQ. The CDR3 covers 14 residues.

This clonotype came up a few times. The chain links TRBV20-1 to TRBJ2-3; TRBD2 is a possible D gene (5 bases). Between the trimmed V and J ends, which lost 5 bases and 6 bases, there was a span of 18 bases. CDR1 is DFQATT and CDR2 is SNEGSKA in the germline V gene (reference sequence). The CDR3 has 14 amino acids. The CDR3 is CSAYPHRGIDTQYF. The CDR3 coding sequence is TGCAGTGCTTATCCCCATCGGGGAATCGATACGCAGTATTTT.

This chain's CDR3 is CSATLPGLAGVGYEQYF. DNA of the CDR3: TGCAGTGCTACCCTTCCGGGACTAGCGGGAGTGGGATACGAGCAGTACTTC. This chain joins TRBV20-1 and TRBJ2-7; TRBD2 aligns across 14 bases. The CDR3 is 17 residues long. Germline V lookup: CDR1 DFQATT, CDR2 SNEGSKA (reference sequence). Trimming took 4 bases from V and 4 from J; bases not matched to a gene: 12.